The 31 T cell receptor beta chains reported below all come from one sample, sequenced in a study of blood T cell repertoires in COVID-19. Assay used: immunoSEQ multiplex PCR; TCRdb lists only in-frame clones, some missing. The repertoire holds 120,000 or so clones, with over 60% as singletons. Sequenced input: peripheral blood. The receptors were sampled from a woman older than 75 with acute or convalescent COVID-19.

This chain links TRBV5-1 with TRBJ2-2, with a weak D call TRBD1 (5 bases). Germline V CDR1 and CDR2: SGHRS, YFSETQ. Trimming took 4 bases from V and 3 from J, leaving 7 bases between them. This CDR3 is 13 amino acids long. CDR3 loop: CASSLRDTGELFF. Here the CDR3 DNA reads TGCGCCAGCAGCCTCAGGGACACCGGGGAGCTGTTTTTT.

The V call is TRBV28, the J call TRBJ1-2; 7 nucleotides align to TRBD1. After removal of 5 bases from V and 7 bases from J, the junction contained 13 bases not matched to a gene. This CDR3 has 15 amino acids. Germline V gene sequence: CDR1 MDHEN, CDR2 SYDVKM. The CDR3 bases are TGTGCCAGCAGTCGACCGACAGGGAAGTTGGGTGGCTACACCTTC. Translation gives CASSRPTGKLGGYTF.

J is TRBJ1-6 and V is TRBV11-2; D may be TRBD1 (5 bases). Germline assignment: CDR1 SGHAT and CDR2 FQNNGV. CDR3 length: 15 amino acids. V dropped 3 bases and J dropped 7 bases, with 13 bases sitting between them. The CDR3, as DNA: TGTGCCAGCAGCTTGGGCGGGACCTTAAATTCACCCCTCCACTTT. Translated: CASSLGGTLNSPLHF. Drawing the rest from reference TRBV11-2 and TRBJ1-6, the complete variable domain is EAGVAQSPRYKIIEKRQSVAFWCNPISGHATLYWYQQILGQGPKLLIQFQNNGVVDDSQLPKDRFSAERLKGVDSTLKIQPAKLEDSAVYLCASSLGGTLNSPLHFGNGTRLTVT.

In this sample, this clone turned up once. V usage is TRBV24-1 and J usage is TRBJ2-1; 10 nucleotides align to TRBD2. Germline trimming cut 3 bases from V and 3 bases from J; bases unmatched to any gene: 4. The CDR3 has 16 residues. Germline assignment: CDR1 KGHDR and CDR2 SFDVKD. The CDR3 DNA is TGTGCCACCAGTGATCCCACTAGCGGGAACTACAATGAGCAGTTCTTC. Translated, it gives CATSDPTSGNYNEQFF.

The chain uses TRBV18 and TRBJ1-6, with D unresolved. V was trimmed by 2 bases and J by 0 bases, leaving 14 bases between them. The CDR3 contains 18 residues. In germline, CDR1 is KGHSH, CDR2 LQKENI. The CDR3 reads CASSPYAQTSSYNSPLHF. The DNA of the CDR3 is TGTGCCAGCTCACCATATGCACAGACAAGCTCCTATAATTCACCCCTCCACTTT.

CDR3 region: CASSLGVRLYEQYF. The CDR3 coding sequence is TGCGCCAGCAGCTTAGGTGTCAGGCTCTACGAGCAGTACTTC. This chain connects TRBV5-1 to TRBJ2-7; D uncertain. V lost 2 bases to trimming and J lost 3 bases, with 12 bases between them. Germline V gene sequence: CDR1 SGHRS, CDR2 YFSETQ. CDR3 length: 14 residues.

The rearrangement uses TRBV5-1 and TRBJ1-2; 10 bases fit TRBD1. The CDR3 runs 16 residues. V trimming: 3 bases; J trimming: 4 bases; junction bases outside the gene matches: 9. Germline-derived CDR1 and CDR2 are SGHRS and YFSETQ. CDR3 in amino acids: CASSYTGQGDSYGYTF. The CDR3 nucleotides read TGCGCCAGCAGCTATACCGGACAGGGGGATAGCTATGGCTACACCTTC.

This clone was recorded a few times. This chain links TRBV6-6 with TRBJ1-2, with D maybe TRBD1 (5 bases). This CDR3 contains 14 residues. CDR1 and CDR2 (germline): MNHNY, SVGAGI (reference sequence). V lost 5 bases and J lost 1, with 11 bases in between. CDR3 sequence: CASSPIDSNYGYTF. The CDR3 nucleotides are TGTGCCAGCAGTCCAATCGACAGTAACTATGGCTACACCTTC.

This clone turned up a few times. The chain couples TRBV10-3 to TRBJ1-4; TRBD1 agrees at 12 bases. V was clipped by 5 bases and J by 7 bases; unmatched bases: 2. Germline V CDR1 and CDR2: ENHRY, SYGVKD. This CDR3 is 14 amino acids long. CDR3 protein: CAISPGQGAEKLFF. The CDR3 nucleotides are TGTGCCATCAGTCCGGGACAGGGGGCTGAAAAACTGTTTTTT.

This clone was observed a handful of times. The gene calls are TRBV9 and TRBJ1-2; unclear D gene. V dropped 2 bases and J dropped 6 bases, with 11 bases sitting between them. The CDR3 has 13 amino acids. CDR1 and CDR2 from the germline V gene are SGDLS and YYNGEE. The CDR3 reads CASSVRVGHGYTF. The CDR3 DNA is TGTGCCAGCAGCGTGAGGGTTGGGCATGGCTACACCTTC.

This chain uses TRBV30 with TRBJ2-5, with a possible D match to TRBD2 (5 bases). V shed 3 bases and J shed 5 bases, with 10 bases lying between them. Germline V gene sequence: CDR1 GTSNPN, CDR2 SVGIG (reference sequence). The CDR3 sequence is 12 residues long. The CDR3 DNA reads as TGTGCCTGGAGCTCCGGCGGGGAGACCCAGTACTTC. Protein sequence: CAWSSGGETQYF.

This sequence joins TRBV6-5 and TRBJ2-7; D is undetermined. The V end lost 5 bases, the J end lost 0 bases, and 11 bases lay between the germline ends. The CDR3 has 14 residues. The germline gives CDR1 MNHEY, CDR2 SVGAGI. The CDR3 sequence is CASSRGLSSYEQYF. The CDR3 coding sequence is TGTGCCAGCAGTCGCGGCTTGAGCTCCTACGAGCAGTACTTC.

The V and J genes are TRBV2 and TRBJ2-5, with D hard to call. Trimming took 0 bases from V and 5 from J, leaving 4 bases between them. CDR1 is SNHLY, CDR2 FYNNEI, per germline. CDR3 length: 12 amino acids. Here the CDR3 DNA reads TGTGCCAGCAGTGAAGCAGAGGAGACCCAGTACTTC. Its translation: CASSEAEETQYF.

The chain carries TRBV5-1 and TRBJ1-6, with D maybe TRBD1 (6 bases). The CDR3 has 16 residues. Germline V gene sequence: CDR1 SGHRS, CDR2 YFSETQ. The V end was cut by 2 bases, the J end by 7 bases, with 16 bases between. CDR3 in DNA: TGCGCCAGCAGCTTCACCTTCTGGACAGAAAATTCACCCCTCCACTTT. Its translation is CASSFTFWTENSPLHF.

In this sample, this clone turned up once. The V and J genes are TRBV6-5 and TRBJ2-7; D gene unclear. The CDR3 totals 14 residues. V lost 6 bases and J 0 bases, leaving 12 bases between the germline ends. Germline V gene data show CDR1 as MNHEY and CDR2 as SVGAGI. The CDR3 here is CASSSPRSSYEQYF. The CDR3, as DNA: TGTGCCAGCAGCTCACCCCGGAGCTCCTACGAGCAGTACTTC.

The CDR3 sequence is CASSLSRYGYTF. The CDR3, as DNA: TGTGCCAGCAGTTTGAGCCGCTATGGCTACACCTTC. The genes are TRBV28 and TRBJ1-2; D is undetermined. The CDR3 runs 12 residues. CDR1 is MDHEN, CDR2 SYDVKM, per germline. Trimming shortened V by 3 bases and J by 4 bases, and 6 bases separated the two germline ends.

The V gene is TRBV10-3, the J gene TRBJ2-1, with 12 positions matching TRBD2. The CDR3 is made up of 16 amino acids. Germline V gene data show CDR1 as ENHRY and CDR2 as SYGVKD. V dropped 6 bases and J dropped 4; count of bases not matched to a gene: 7. Here the CDR3 reads CAIRSFGLAGYNEQFF. The CDR3 coding sequence is TGTGCCATCAGGTCGTTTGGACTAGCGGGGTACAATGAGCAGTTCTTC.

The chain couples TRBV12-3 or TRBV12-4 to TRBJ1-1; D is unresolved. The CDR3 totals 12 residues. V was trimmed by 6 bases and J by 0 bases, leaving 5 bases between them. The CDR3 sequence: CASRSLNTEAFF. CDR3 nucleotides: TGTGCCAGCAGATCATTGAACACTGAAGCTTTCTTT.

V and J are TRBV6-1 and TRBJ2-7; 11 nucleotides agree with TRBD2. The CDR3 has 15 amino acids. The junction had 4 bases not matched to a gene; V was cut back by 3 bases and J by 3 bases. The V gene's germline CDR1 is MNHNS and CDR2 SASEGT. CDR3 bases: TGTGCCAGCAGTGACGGGACTAGCGGATACTACGAGCAGTACTTC. It translates to CASSDGTSGYYEQYF.

V usage is TRBV11-2 and J usage is TRBJ2-5, with 12 bases fitting TRBD2. V lost 6 bases to trimming and J lost 3 bases; unmatched junction nucleotides: 2. Germline V gene data show CDR1 as SGHAT and CDR2 as FQNNGV. The CDR3 is 14 amino acids. In DNA form, the CDR3 reads TGTGCCAGCAGTCGGACTAGCGGGGAAGAGACCCAGTACTTC. Its translation is CASSRTSGEETQYF.

V and J are TRBV5-6 and TRBJ1-5; 7 nucleotides align to TRBD1. The CDR3 covers 15 residues. Germline V gene sequence: CDR1 SGHDT, CDR2 YYEEEE. The V segment lost 6 bases and the J segment 2 bases; nucleotides outside the gene matches: 8. CDR3 sequence reads: CASTLTGSGNQPQHF. In DNA form, the CDR3 reads TGTGCCAGCACCCTGACAGGGTCGGGCAATCAGCCCCAGCATTTT.

V gene TRBV27 combines with J gene TRBJ2-1, with 7 bases that match TRBD2. The junction had 6 bases not matched to a gene; V was cut back by 5 bases and J by 5 bases. This CDR3 is built from 14 residues. Germline values: CDR1 MNHEY, CDR2 SMNVEV (reference sequence). CDR3 loop: CASSDRLAHNEQFF. CDR3 DNA sequence: TGTGCCAGCAGTGACAGACTAGCACACAATGAGCAGTTCTTC.

J is TRBJ1-5 and V is TRBV24-1; D gene ambiguous. The CDR3 covers 18 residues. CDR1 is KGHDR and CDR2 is SFDVKD in the germline V gene. V was trimmed by 4 bases and J by 2 bases, leaving 20 bases between them. The CDR3 loop is CATSDLSGSIRGNQPQHF. As DNA, the CDR3 is TGTGCCACCAGTGACCTATCCGGGTCGATTCGAGGCAATCAGCCCCAGCATTTT.

The chain employs TRBV3-1 (or the pseudogene TRBV3-2) and TRBJ2-5; TRBD2 matches 8 bases. The junction had 11 bases not matched to a gene; V was cut back by 3 bases and J by 2 bases. Germline-derived CDR1 and CDR2 are LGHDT and YNNKEL (reference sequence). There are 17 residues in the CDR3. The chain's CDR3 is CASSHLGTSPLQETQYF. The CDR3 DNA reads as TGTGCCAGCAGCCACCTCGGGACTAGTCCGTTGCAAGAGACCCAGTACTTC.

This clone is a singleton in its sample. The gene calls are TRBV21-1 and TRBJ2-6; no check of the table's D call, TRBD2, against the DNA was made. TRBV21-1 is an annotated pseudogene. The CDR3 is 16 residues long. CDR3 nucleotide sequence: TGTGCCAGCAGCAAATTAAAGAGCTCTGGGGCCAACGTCCTGACTTTC. Encoded protein: CASSKLKSSGANVLTF.

The chain couples TRBV27 to TRBJ1-3; D is uncertain. This CDR3 comprises 11 residues. Germline loops: CDR1 MNHEY, CDR2 SMNVEV (reference sequence). The germline V and J ends were trimmed by 9 bases and 8 bases, with 11 bases remaining between them. CDR3 amino acids: CASAAGDTIYF. Written as DNA, the CDR3 is TGTGCCAGTGCAGCCGGGGACACCATATATTTT.

This clone was counted once. J is TRBJ2-4 and V is TRBV4-1; 7 nucleotides align to TRBD1. Germline CDR1 reads MGHRA; CDR2 reads YSYEKL. Trimming removed 0 bases from V and 15 bases from J; junction bases left unmatched: 8. This CDR3 is built from 13 residues. For the CDR3, the DNA is TGCGCCAGCAGCCAAGATGATAGGACAGGCGCGTACTTC. It yields the protein CASSQDDRTGAYF.

V usage is TRBV6-5 and J usage is TRBJ2-7; TRBD1 agrees at 9 bases. V was clipped by 5 bases and J by 4 bases; unmatched bases: 3. CDR1 is MNHEY and CDR2 is SVGAGI in the germline V gene. The CDR3 runs 13 residues. CDR3 sequence reads: CASSRTGVYEQYF. As DNA, the CDR3 is TGTGCCAGCAGTCGGACAGGGGTGTACGAGCAGTACTTC.

The count of this clone is one. The genes are TRBV7-8 and TRBJ1-5, with D tentatively TRBD1 (6 bases). CDR3 length: 20 amino acids. The germline CDR1 and CDR2 sequences are SGHVS and FQNEAQ. V gave up 1 base and J gave up 0 bases, with 22 bases separating them. The CDR3 protein is CASSLDPRAAGAYSNQPQHF. The CDR3 DNA is TGTGCCAGCAGCTTAGATCCTCGGGCAGCAGGGGCGTATAGCAATCAGCCCCAGCATTTT.

This rearrangement joins TRBV19 to TRBJ1-6; 11 nucleotides match TRBD1. The CDR3 is 13 residues long. From germline, CDR1 is LNHDA and CDR2 SQIVND (reference sequence). The J segment lost 10 bases and the V segment lost 6 bases, leaving 2 bases of the junction unmatched. CDR3 amino acids: CASRGQGESPLHF. The CDR3 DNA is TGTGCCAGTAGGGGACAGGGGGAGTCACCCCTCCACTTT. Complete variable domain (other parts from reference TRBV19 and TRBJ1-6): DGGITQSPKYLFRKEGQNVTLSCEQNLNHDAMYWYRQDPGQGLRLIYYSQIVNDFQKGDIAEGYSVSREKKESFPLTVTSAQKNPTAFYLCASRGQGESPLHFGNGTRLTVT.

The chain has TRBV30 and TRBJ2-3; 9 bases fit TRBD1. V lost 4 bases and J lost 2; bases outside the gene matches: 7. Per the germline V gene, CDR1 is GTSNPN and CDR2 is SVGIG (reference sequence). This CDR3 comprises 15 residues. The CDR3 nucleotides read TGTGCCTGGACGCATGGGACAGGGCCCACAGATACGCAGTATTTT. Encoded protein: CAWTHGTGPTDTQYF.